This T cell receptor beta chain was observed in a study of control samples from healthy donors and cancer patients. CDR3 length equals 15 residues. CDR1 is MNHEY, CDR2 SMNVEV, per germline (reference sequence). With 4 bases clipped from V and 3 bases from J, the junction kept 5 bases outside the gene matches. The repertoire was sequenced with immunoSEQ multiplex PCR; TCRdb's copy has only in-frame clones and lacks some. The profile covers approximately 150,000 clones, with around 90% appearing a single time and roughly 5% taken by the ten largest. Source material: blood. This sequence originates from a man in his thirties or forties in good health. The chain combines TRBV27 with TRBJ1-4; 7 bases map to TRBD1. The CDR3 DNA reads TGTGCCAGCAGTTCCGGAGGGGGCTCTAATGAAAAACTGTTTTTT. It specifies CASSSGGGSNEKLFF. Combining the CDR3 with reference TRBV27 and TRBJ1-4 gives the whole variable domain EAQVTQNPRYLITVTGKKLTVTCSQNMNHEYMSWYRQDPGLGLRQIYYSMNVEVTDKGDVPEGYKVSRKEKRNFPLILESPSPNQTSLYFCASSSGGGSNEKLFFGSGTQLSVL.